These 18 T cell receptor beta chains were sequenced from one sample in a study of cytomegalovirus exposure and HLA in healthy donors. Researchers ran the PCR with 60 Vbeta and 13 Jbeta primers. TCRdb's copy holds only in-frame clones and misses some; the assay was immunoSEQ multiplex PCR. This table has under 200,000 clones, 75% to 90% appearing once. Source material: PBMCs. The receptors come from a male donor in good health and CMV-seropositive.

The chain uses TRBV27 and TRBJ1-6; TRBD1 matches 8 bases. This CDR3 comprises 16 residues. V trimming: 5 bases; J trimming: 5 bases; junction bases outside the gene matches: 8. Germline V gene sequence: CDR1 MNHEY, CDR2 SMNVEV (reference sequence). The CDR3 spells CASSPKQGDHNSPLHF. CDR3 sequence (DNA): TGTGCCAGCAGTCCCAAACAGGGGGACCATAATTCACCCCTCCACTTT.

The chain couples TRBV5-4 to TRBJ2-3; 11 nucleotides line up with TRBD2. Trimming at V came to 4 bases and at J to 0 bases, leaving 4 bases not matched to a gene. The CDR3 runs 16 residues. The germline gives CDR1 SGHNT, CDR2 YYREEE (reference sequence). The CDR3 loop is CASSGGTSGSTDTQYF. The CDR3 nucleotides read TGTGCCAGCAGCGGGGGGACTAGCGGTAGCACAGATACGCAGTATTTT.

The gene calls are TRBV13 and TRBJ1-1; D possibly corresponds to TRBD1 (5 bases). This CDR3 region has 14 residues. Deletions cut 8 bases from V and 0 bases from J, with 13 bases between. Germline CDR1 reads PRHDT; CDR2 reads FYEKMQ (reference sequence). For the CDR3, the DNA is TGTGCCAGCCTTTTGGGCAGGGTGAACACTGAAGCTTTCTTT. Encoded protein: CASLLGRVNTEAFF.

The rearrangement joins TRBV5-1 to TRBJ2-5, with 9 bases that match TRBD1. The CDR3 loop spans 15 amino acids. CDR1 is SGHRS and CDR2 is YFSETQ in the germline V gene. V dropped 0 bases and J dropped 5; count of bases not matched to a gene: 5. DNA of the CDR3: TGCGCCAGCAGCTTGGGGGGACAGGGCCGTGAGACCCAGTACTTC. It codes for CASSLGGQGRETQYF.

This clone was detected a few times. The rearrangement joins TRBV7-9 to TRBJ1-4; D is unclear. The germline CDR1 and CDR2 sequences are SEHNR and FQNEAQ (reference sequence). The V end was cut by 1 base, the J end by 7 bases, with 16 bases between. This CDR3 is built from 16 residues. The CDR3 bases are TGTGCCAGCAGCTTAGGTTCGGTCAGGCGGGGTGAAAAACTGTTTTTT. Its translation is CASSLGSVRRGEKLFF. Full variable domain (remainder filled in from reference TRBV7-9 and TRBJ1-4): DTGVSQNPRHKITKRGQNVTFRCDPISEHNRLYWYRQTLGQGPEFLTYFQNEAQLEKSRLLSDRFSAERPKGSFSTLEIQRTEQGDSAMYLCASSLGSVRRGEKLFFGSGTQLSVL.

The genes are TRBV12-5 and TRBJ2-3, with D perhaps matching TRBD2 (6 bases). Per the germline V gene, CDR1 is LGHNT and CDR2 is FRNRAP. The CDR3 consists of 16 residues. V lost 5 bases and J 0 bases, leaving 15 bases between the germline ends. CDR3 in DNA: TGTGCTAGTGGTCCAGGCATAGCGGAGAGCACAGATACGCAGTATTTT. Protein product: CASGPGIAESTDTQYF.

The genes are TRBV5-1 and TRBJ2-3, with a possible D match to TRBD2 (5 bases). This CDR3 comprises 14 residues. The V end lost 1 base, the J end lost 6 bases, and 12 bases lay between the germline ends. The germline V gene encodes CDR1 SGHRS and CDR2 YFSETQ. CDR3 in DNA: TGCGCCAGCAGCTTGATGAGGGCCGAGGATACGCAGTATTTT. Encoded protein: CASSLMRAEDTQYF. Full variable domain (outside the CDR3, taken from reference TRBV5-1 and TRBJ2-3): KAGVTQTPRYLIKTRGQQVTLSCSPISGHRSVSWYQQTPGQGLQFLFEYFSETQRNKGNFPGRFSGRQFSNSRSEMNVSTLELGDSALYLCASSLMRAEDTQYFGPGTRLTVL.

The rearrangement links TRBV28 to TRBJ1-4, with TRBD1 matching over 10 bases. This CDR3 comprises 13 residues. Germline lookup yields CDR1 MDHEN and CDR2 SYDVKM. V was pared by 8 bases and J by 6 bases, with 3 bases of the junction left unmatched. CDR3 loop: CASAGQGYEKLFF. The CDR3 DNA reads TGTGCCAGCGCGGGACAGGGGTATGAAAAACTGTTTTTT.

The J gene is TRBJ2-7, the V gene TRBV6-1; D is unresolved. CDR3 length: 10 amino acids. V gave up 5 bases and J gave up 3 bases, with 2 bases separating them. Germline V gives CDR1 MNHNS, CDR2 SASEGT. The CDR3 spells CASSHYEQYF. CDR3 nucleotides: TGTGCCAGCAGTCACTACGAGCAGTACTTC.

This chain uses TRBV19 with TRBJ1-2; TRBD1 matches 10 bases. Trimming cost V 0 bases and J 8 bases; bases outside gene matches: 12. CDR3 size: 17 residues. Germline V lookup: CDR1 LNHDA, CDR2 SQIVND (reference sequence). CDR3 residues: CASSIERDRGYGYGYTF. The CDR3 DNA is TGTGCCAGTAGTATAGAACGGGACAGGGGATACGGTTACGGCTACACCTTC. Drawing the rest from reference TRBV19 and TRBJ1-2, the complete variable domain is DGGITQSPKYLFRKEGQNVTLSCEQNLNHDAMYWYRQDPGQGLRLIYYSQIVNDFQKGDIAEGYSVSREKKESFPLTVTSAQKNPTAFYLCASSIERDRGYGYGYTFGSGTRLTVV.

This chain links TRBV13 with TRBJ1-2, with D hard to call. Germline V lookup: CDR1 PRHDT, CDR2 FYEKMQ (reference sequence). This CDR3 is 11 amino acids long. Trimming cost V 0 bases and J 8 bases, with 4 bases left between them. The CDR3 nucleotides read TGTGCCAGCAGCTTAGGTGTAGGCTACACCTTC. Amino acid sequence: CASSLGVGYTF.

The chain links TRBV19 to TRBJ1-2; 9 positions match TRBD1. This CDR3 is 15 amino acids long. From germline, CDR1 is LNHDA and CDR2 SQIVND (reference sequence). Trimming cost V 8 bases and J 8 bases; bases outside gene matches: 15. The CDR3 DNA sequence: TGTGCCAGTGCTAACCGGGACAGGGTTGTCGGCGGCTACACCTTC. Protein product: CASANRDRVVGGYTF.

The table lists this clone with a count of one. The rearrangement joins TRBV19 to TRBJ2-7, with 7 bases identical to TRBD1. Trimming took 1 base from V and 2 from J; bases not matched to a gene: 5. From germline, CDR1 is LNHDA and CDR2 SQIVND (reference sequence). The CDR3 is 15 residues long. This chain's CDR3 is CASSIAPGQPYEQYF. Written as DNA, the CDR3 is TGTGCCAGTAGTATAGCCCCGGGACAGCCCTACGAGCAGTACTTC. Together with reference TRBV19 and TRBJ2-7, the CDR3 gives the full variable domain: DGGITQSPKYLFRKEGQNVTLSCEQNLNHDAMYWYRQDPGQGLRLIYYSQIVNDFQKGDIAEGYSVSREKKESFPLTVTSAQKNPTAFYLCASSIAPGQPYEQYFGPGTRLTVT.

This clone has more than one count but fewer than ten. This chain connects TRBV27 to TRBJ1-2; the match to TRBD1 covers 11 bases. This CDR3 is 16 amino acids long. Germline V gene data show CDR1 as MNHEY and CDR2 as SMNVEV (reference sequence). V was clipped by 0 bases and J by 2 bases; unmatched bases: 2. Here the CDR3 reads CASSLSGTGGNYGYTF. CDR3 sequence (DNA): TGTGCCAGCAGTTTATCGGGGACAGGGGGGAACTATGGCTACACCTTC.

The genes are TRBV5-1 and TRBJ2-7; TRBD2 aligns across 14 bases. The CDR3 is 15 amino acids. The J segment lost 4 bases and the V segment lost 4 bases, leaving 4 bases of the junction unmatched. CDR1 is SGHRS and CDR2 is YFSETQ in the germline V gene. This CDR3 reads CASSAGTSGRYEQYF. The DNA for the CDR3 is TGCGCCAGCAGCGCCGGGACTAGCGGGAGATACGAGCAGTACTTC.

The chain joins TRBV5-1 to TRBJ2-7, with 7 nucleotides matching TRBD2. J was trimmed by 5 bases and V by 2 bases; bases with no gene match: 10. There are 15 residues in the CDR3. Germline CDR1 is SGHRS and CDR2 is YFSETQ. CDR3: CASSLGGGRGDEQYF. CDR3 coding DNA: TGCGCCAGCAGCTTAGGCGGCGGACGGGGGGACGAGCAGTACTTC.

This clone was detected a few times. CDR3 in amino acids: CASRTDGSTVRTQYF. The CDR3 DNA sequence: TGTGCCAGTAGGACGGACGGGAGCACCGTGAGGACGCAGTATTTT. The V call is TRBV19, the J call TRBJ2-3; possible D gene TRBD2, 6 bases. This CDR3 is built from 15 residues. Germline-derived CDR1 and CDR2 are LNHDA and SQIVND (reference sequence). V was trimmed by 6 bases and J by 9 bases, leaving 22 bases between them.

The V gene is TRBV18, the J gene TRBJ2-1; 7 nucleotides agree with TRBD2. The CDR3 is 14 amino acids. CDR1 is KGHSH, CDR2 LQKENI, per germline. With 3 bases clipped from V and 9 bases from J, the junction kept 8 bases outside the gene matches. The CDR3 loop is CASSPSGIRSEQFF. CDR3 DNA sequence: TGTGCCAGCTCACCCAGCGGGATTCGGAGTGAGCAGTTCTTC.